This T cell receptor beta chain was profiled in a study of blood T cell repertoires in COVID-19. Background on the study: The origin of the acute and convalescent COVID-19 samples was the United States, Italy and Spain. PBMCs, B-cell-depleted T cells, or T cells were the source of the cDNA or gDNA that made up the material.

V gave up 1 base and J gave up 4 bases, with 13 bases separating them. Germline V gene sequence: CDR1 KGHSH, CDR2 LQKENI. The CDR3 is 15 residues long. In the source study's methods: Amplification with reference gene primers provided the estimates of nucleated cell counts. Only in-frame clones appear in the TCRdb table, and some are missing; sequencing was by immunoSEQ multiplex PCR. D and trimming were read from the DNA, whereas the V and J calls and clone size are those reported in that table. The data contain about 190,000 clones, 80% of them singletons. The source material was peripheral blood. The sequence derives from a man in his fifties or sixties with acute or convalescent COVID-19. The V gene is TRBV18, the J gene TRBJ1-1; the D gene is possibly TRBD1 (6 bases). The CDR3 loop is CASSPRTAMTTEAFF. The CDR3 region has the DNA TGTGCCAGCTCACCACGGACAGCCATGACCACTGAAGCTTTCTTT.